The entry that follows covers one TCR beta chain sequence. V was shortened by 3 bases and J by 2 bases, with 22 bases between the two germline ends. Germline V gene sequence: CDR1 LGHNT, CDR2 FRNRAP. This CDR3 has 18 amino acids. This record belongs to a study of blood T cell repertoires in COVID-19. Using immunoSEQ multiplex PCR, the repertoire was profiled, and TCRdb retains in-frame clones only, with some absent. The repertoire has roughly 330,000 clones, about 91% of them found once; the top ten carry around 9.9%. Enrollment of patients from Seattle took place during active infection, with longitudinal follow-up.

The source material was peripheral blood. The chain joins TRBV12-5 to TRBJ2-5, with D possibly matching TRBD2 (5 bases). The source of this sequence is a man aged 25-45 years with COVID-19, enrolled during active disease. In DNA form, the CDR3 reads TGTGCTAGTGGTTTTTTGTGGTTAGATCCCCGACTACAAGAGACCCAGTACTTC. Translation: CASGFLWLDPRLQETQYF.